One sample yielded the 20 T cell receptor beta chains listed below, sequenced in a study of cytomegalovirus exposure and HLA in healthy donors. Clones were sequenced by immunoSEQ multiplex PCR, and TCRdb holds only the in-frame ones, with some missing. The sample has some 170,000 clones, roughly 90% seen once; the top ten hold 5% to 7%. The sequencing input was PBMCs. The receptors stem from a woman aged 25 to 39 in good health and CMV-seronegative.

V usage is TRBV7-9 and J usage is TRBJ2-1; 8 positions match TRBD2. V lost 4 bases to trimming and J lost 15 bases; unmatched junction nucleotides: 5. CDR3 length equals 11 residues. From germline, CDR1 is SEHNR and CDR2 FQNEAQ (reference sequence). Here the CDR3 DNA reads TGTGCCAGCAGCTACGGGGGGGACCTGTTCTTC. Encoded protein: CASSYGGDLFF.

This clone has just one count. This rearrangement joins TRBV7-2 to TRBJ2-1, with 7 positions matching TRBD2. The CDR3 is 14 amino acids. Germline lookup yields CDR1 SGHTA and CDR2 FQGNSA. V was pared by 7 bases and J by 0 bases, with 3 bases of the junction left unmatched. DNA for the CDR3: TGTGCCAGCACTGGCGGGAGCTCCTACAATGAGCAGTTCTTC. This gives the protein CASTGGSSYNEQFF. The full variable domain, completed using reference TRBV7-2 and TRBJ2-1, is GAGVSQSPSNKVTEKGKDVELRCDPISGHTALYWYRQSLGQGLEFLIYFQGNSAPDKSGLPSDRFSAERTGGSVSTLTIQRTQQEDSAVYLCASTGGSSYNEQFFGPGTRLTVL.

The chain joins TRBV15 to TRBJ2-1; D is possibly TRBD1 (6 bases). The CDR3 totals 14 residues. V was pared by 0 bases and J by 7 bases, with 10 bases between. Germline V gives CDR1 LNHNV, CDR2 YYDKDF (reference sequence). CDR3 nucleotides: TGTGCCACCAGCAGAGATGCCCAGGGGAATGAGCAGTTCTTC. It translates to CATSRDAQGNEQFF.

The chain links TRBV5-6 to TRBJ1-5; weak D call: TRBD1 (6 bases). The CDR3 consists of 14 residues. The germline gives CDR1 SGHDT, CDR2 YYEEEE. The ends were cut back, 2 bases at V and 1 base at J, with 7 bases in the middle. CDR3 region: CASSFQGSNQPQHF. The CDR3 nucleotides are TGTGCCAGCAGCTTCCAGGGGAGCAATCAGCCCCAGCATTTT.

This chain links TRBV9 with TRBJ2-1, with TRBD1 matching over 9 bases. This CDR3 is built from 15 residues. CDR1 and CDR2 from the germline V gene are SGDLS and YYNGEE. Trimming removed 4 bases from V and 6 bases from J; junction bases left unmatched: 8. Here the CDR3 reads CASSPRDRAFNEQFF. The CDR3 bases are TGTGCCAGCAGCCCCCGGGACAGGGCTTTCAATGAGCAGTTCTTC. The complete variable domain, with remaining parts taken from reference TRBV9 and TRBJ2-1, reads DSGVTQTPKHLITATGQRVTLRCSPRSGDLSVYWYQQSLDQGLQFLIQYYNGEERAKGNILERFSAQQFPDLHSELNLSSLELGDSALYFCASSPRDRAFNEQFFGPGTRLTVL.

The V and J genes are TRBV10-3 and TRBJ2-7; D is possibly TRBD1 (6 bases). This CDR3 comprises 14 residues. Deletions cut 6 bases from V and 2 bases from J, with 14 bases between. Germline CDR1 reads ENHRY; CDR2 reads SYGVKD. The CDR3 DNA follows: TGTGCCATCAGGGGGACACCTACGCCCTACGAGCAGTACTTC. It codes for CAIRGTPTPYEQYF.

The chain carries TRBV7-2 and TRBJ1-1; D might be TRBD1 (6 bases). Germline CDR1 reads SGHTA; CDR2 reads FQGNSA. This CDR3 contains 13 residues. With 2 bases removed from V and 4 bases from J, the gap between germline ends came to 8 bases. Here the CDR3 reads CASSLKGGTEAFF. In nucleotides, the CDR3 is TGTGCCAGCAGCTTAAAAGGGGGCACTGAAGCTTTCTTT.

V is TRBV28 and J is TRBJ2-7, with TRBD2 identical over 7 bases. The ends lost 6 bases at V and 2 bases at J; junction bases unmatched: 7. CDR1 is MDHEN and CDR2 is SYDVKM in the germline V gene. There are 14 residues in the CDR3. The CDR3 loop reads CASRISSGAYEQYF. CDR3 DNA: TGTGCCAGCAGGATATCTAGCGGCGCCTACGAGCAGTACTTC.

V usage is TRBV19 and J usage is TRBJ2-1; D gene uncertain. CDR1 and CDR2 from the germline V gene are LNHDA and SQIVND (reference sequence). Between the trimmed V and J ends, which lost 1 base and 8 bases, there was a span of 6 bases. The CDR3 totals 12 residues. The CDR3 spells CASSIGTDEQFF. The CDR3 coding sequence is TGTGCCAGTAGTATAGGGACGGATGAGCAGTTCTTC.

The chain employs TRBV4-1 and TRBJ2-2; 10 bases match TRBD2. CDR3 size: 17 residues. Germline V lookup: CDR1 MGHRA, CDR2 YSYEKL. V gave up 0 bases and J gave up 2 bases; unmatched junction bases: 3. The CDR3 sequence is CASSQDTSGANTGELFF. The CDR3 DNA reads as TGCGCCAGCAGCCAAGATACTAGCGGGGCCAACACCGGGGAGCTGTTTTTT.

The J gene is TRBJ2-1, the V gene TRBV29-1, with 7 bases identical to TRBD1. The CDR3 extends over 13 amino acids. With V trimmed by 8 bases and J by 3 bases, 7 bases remained unmatched. Germline V gene lookup returns CDR1 SQVTM and CDR2 ANQGSEA. The CDR3 spells CSIRDRDYNEQFF. As DNA, the CDR3 is TGCAGCATCCGGGACAGAGACTACAATGAGCAGTTCTTC.

The chain combines TRBV6-5 with TRBJ1-5; unclear D gene. This CDR3 contains 13 residues. Germline V gene lookup returns CDR1 MNHEY and CDR2 SVGAGI. V was pared by 2 bases and J by 3 bases, with 5 bases between. CDR3 region: CASSYGDNQPQHF. The CDR3, as DNA: TGTGCCAGCAGTTACGGCGACAATCAGCCCCAGCATTTT.

The chain employs TRBV13 and TRBJ1-3, with D perhaps matching TRBD1 (5 bases). Germline V gene data show CDR1 as PRHDT and CDR2 as FYEKMQ (reference sequence). This CDR3 region has 14 residues. Trimming stripped 2 bases from V and 7 bases from J, with 12 bases between. The DNA for the CDR3 is TGTGCCAGCAGCTTACTGAGGGGCTACAACACCATATATTTT. Protein: CASSLLRGYNTIYF. Using reference TRBV13 and TRBJ1-3 for the parts outside the CDR3, the full variable domain is AAGVIQSPRHLIKEKRETATLKCYPIPRHDTVYWYQQGPGQDPQFLISFYEKMQSDKGSIPDRFSAQQFSDYHSELNMSSLELGDSALYFCASSLLRGYNTIYFGEGSWLTVV.

The chain joins TRBV11-2 to TRBJ2-1; D remains ambiguous. V lost 1 base to trimming and J lost 1 base, with 8 bases between them. Germline V gene data show CDR1 as SGHAT and CDR2 as FQNNGV. The CDR3 has 15 amino acids. The CDR3 loop reads CASSLGSRSYNEQFF. The CDR3 region has the DNA TGTGCCAGCAGCTTAGGGAGCAGATCCTACAATGAGCAGTTCTTC.

The V call is TRBV30, the J call TRBJ2-2; D gene unclear. CDR1 GTSNPN and CDR2 SVGIG come from the germline V gene (reference sequence). V lost 1 base and J 6 bases, leaving 6 bases between the germline ends. CDR3 length: 12 residues. Written as DNA, the CDR3 is TGTGCCTGGAGTGATGGGGCCGGGGAGCTGTTTTTT. Its protein product is CAWSDGAGELFF.

The chain recombines TRBV5-1 with TRBJ2-1; D call uncertain. The CDR3 loop spans 14 amino acids. Germline CDR1 is SGHRS and CDR2 is YFSETQ. V gave up 6 bases and J gave up 2 bases, with 12 bases separating them. This CDR3 is CASKDPFAYNEQFF. The CDR3 DNA is TGCGCCAGCAAAGATCCGTTTGCCTACAATGAGCAGTTCTTC. The full variable domain, with the rest looked up from reference TRBV5-1 and TRBJ2-1, is KAGVTQTPRYLIKTRGQQVTLSCSPISGHRSVSWYQQTPGQGLQFLFEYFSETQRNKGNFPGRFSGRQFSNSRSEMNVSTLELGDSALYLCASKDPFAYNEQFFGPGTRLTVL.

The chain carries TRBV6-6 and TRBJ2-7; 9 nucleotides agree with TRBD2. CDR1 is MNHNY and CDR2 is SVGAGI in the germline V gene (reference sequence). Trimming removed 6 bases from V and 7 bases from J; junction bases left unmatched: 13. This CDR3 is 15 amino acids long. This CDR3 reads CASSLSPSGTQEQYF. As DNA, the CDR3 is TGTGCCAGCAGCCTCTCCCCTAGCGGGACCCAAGAGCAGTACTTC.

The chain employs TRBV7-2 and TRBJ2-1; TRBD1 aligns across 8 bases. With 2 bases clipped from V and 0 bases from J, the junction kept 9 bases outside the gene matches. This CDR3 is built from 18 residues. Germline lookup yields CDR1 SGHTA and CDR2 FQGNSA. CDR3 region: CASSLYLGQGGSYNEQFF. In DNA, the CDR3 is TGTGCCAGCAGCTTATATCTCGGACAGGGAGGCTCCTACAATGAGCAGTTCTTC.

CDR3 residues: CASSARATGEQYF. The DNA of the CDR3 is TGTGCCAGCAGTGCCAGGGCCACGGGTGAGCAGTACTTC. J is TRBJ2-7 and V is TRBV6-1; possible D gene TRBD1, 5 bases. V lost 4 bases to trimming and J lost 7 bases, with 14 bases between them. Germline CDR1 and CDR2: MNHNS and SASEGT. The CDR3 is 13 amino acids.

In the case of this clone: A read error may account for a junction end that differs from germline. This chain uses TRBV2 with TRBJ2-1; 9 bases match TRBD2. This CDR3 spans 17 amino acids. Germline CDR1 reads SNHLY; CDR2 reads FYNNEI. The CDR3 DNA follows: TGTGCCAGCAGGGAAGGCGTAGGCGGGAGGGGTTACAATGAGCAGTTCTTC. Translation: CASREGVGGRGYNEQFF.